Below are 7 T cell receptor beta chains sequenced from a single sample in a study of CD8+ T cells in alopecia areata (dated by TCRdb to 2017 to 2018). Libraries came from the immunoSEQ multiplex PCR assay. RNA was extracted from all samples and reverse transcribed into cDNA as template for TCR sequencing. TCRdb limited this immuneACCESS table to in-frame rearrangements with V and J called. A share of clones is missing; checked studies link under half to unresolved V genes, and the rest is unexplained. The sample table lists roughly 100,000 clones, about 61% of them with a count of one. The ten largest clones represent about 16% of the sample. What this sample's treatment or condition label stands for: oral pan-JAK inhibitor, 5-10 mg twice daily. The sample in question was CD8+ T cells sorted from blood, obtained at roughly week 55, from a patient treated with tofacitinib. Source of these receptors: a human donor with alopecia areata.

The chain is built from TRBV5-1 and TRBJ2-1, with D unresolved. The ends were cut back, 4 bases at V and 3 bases at J, with 14 bases in the middle. The CDR3 runs 15 residues. CDR1 and CDR2 (germline): SGHRS, YFSETQ. The CDR3 sequence is CASSPDHLDYNEQFF. The CDR3 coding sequence is TGCGCCAGCAGCCCCGACCACCTAGACTACAATGAGCAGTTCTTC.

The V and J genes are TRBV30 and TRBJ1-4; D is unclear. The CDR3 is 13 amino acids. V gave up 3 bases and J gave up 5 bases, with 10 bases separating them. CDR1 is GTSNPN, CDR2 SVGIG, per germline (reference sequence). The CDR3 DNA follows: TGTGCCTGGAGAAGTAGGGTCAATGAAAAACTGTTTTTT. This encodes CAWRSRVNEKLFF.

The chain combines TRBV7-9 with TRBJ2-5; a possible D gene is TRBD1 (5 bases). The CDR3 consists of 13 residues. V shed 6 bases and J shed 7 bases, with 15 bases lying between them. Germline V gene lookup returns CDR1 SEHNR and CDR2 FQNEAQ (reference sequence). This CDR3 is CASSHGGQGTQYF. The CDR3 DNA reads TGTGCCAGCAGTCACGGTGGGCAGGGGACCCAGTACTTC.

This clone came up a few times. The chain combines TRBV7-9 with TRBJ2-5; 9 positions match TRBD2. CDR1 and CDR2 from the germline V gene are SEHNR and FQNEAQ (reference sequence). The V gene end was trimmed by 10 bases and the J gene end by 1 base; junction bases not matched to a gene: 10. The CDR3 is made up of 15 amino acids. This CDR3 reads CATSPGTSLQETQYF. CDR3 DNA: TGTGCCACCTCGCCCGGGACTAGCCTCCAAGAGACCCAGTACTTC.

The gene calls are TRBV15 and TRBJ2-7; D gene uncertain. Germline V gives CDR1 LNHNV, CDR2 YYDKDF (reference sequence). The CDR3 is made up of 15 amino acids. Trimming cost V 1 base and J 2 bases, with 12 bases left between them. In nucleotides, the CDR3 is TGTGCCACCAGCAGAGCGTTGGGCCTTGCCTACGAGCAGTACTTC. It encodes CATSRALGLAYEQYF.

The chain carries TRBV7-9 and TRBJ1-1, with unresolved D. Germline V gene sequence: CDR1 SEHNR, CDR2 FQNEAQ (reference sequence). The CDR3 consists of 12 residues. The germline V and J ends were trimmed by 2 bases and 1 base, with 2 bases remaining between them. The CDR3 DNA reads as TGTGCCAGCAGCTTAACGAACACTGAAGCTTTCTTT. Amino acid sequence: CASSLTNTEAFF.

The CDR3 DNA reads as TGCGCCAGCAGCTTGGTTGTCGGGGGGCTCCAAGAGACCCAGTACTTC. Protein sequence: CASSLVVGGLQETQYF. The V gene is TRBV5-1, the J gene TRBJ2-5, with D possibly TRBD2 on 7 matching bases. V lost 0 bases and J lost 1, with 13 bases in between. The germline V gene encodes CDR1 SGHRS and CDR2 YFSETQ. The CDR3 has 16 residues.